This T cell receptor beta chain was obtained from a study of blood T cell repertoires in COVID-19. As processed by the authors: Amplified reference gene primers provided the basis for estimating nucleated cell counts. Sequencing was performed with immunoSEQ multiplex PCR; in TCRdb, only in-frame clones are kept and a portion is missing. V and J calls and clone size are as listed in that table; D and trimming were resolved from the DNA. This table holds roughly 250,000 clones, roughly 80% found once. The CDR3 spans 16 residues. Trimming stripped 3 bases from V and 3 bases from J, with 14 bases between. In germline, CDR1 is MGHRA, CDR2 YSYEKL.

The specimen sequenced was peripheral blood. The chain recombines TRBV4-1 with TRBJ1-4; D is possibly TRBD1 (5 bases). The source is a woman aged 55-70 years with active or convalescent COVID-19. The CDR3 DNA reads TGCGCCAGCAGCCATCCCTACGGGACTTCTAATGAAAAACTGTTTTTT. This sequence encodes CASSHPYGTSNEKLFF.